This T cell receptor beta chain was retrieved from a study of CD8 T cells in Susac syndrome. A remark on this clonotype: Its antigen is as yet unknown.

Study-wide points: The authors acknowledged that the study's TCR sequencing and HLA analysis involved relatively few individuals.

The sequenced target, TCR beta, came from blood CD8+ and CD4+ T cells. Negative isolation was used for CD8+ and CD4+ T cells, and FACS enrichment was applied to TEMRA cells. RNA totalling roughly 0.5 to 1 ug underwent reverse transcription with random hexamers. An immunoSEQ multiplex PCR amplified TCR beta CDR3 over 54 Vbeta and 13 Jbeta. TCRdb reprocessed the immunoSEQ multiplex PCR reads with MiXCR, giving one entry per CDR3 protein. This sample yields some 100,000 distinct CDR3 sequences, of which about nine tenths are seen a single time; less than 0.15% belongs to the top ten. Sequencing used CD4+ T cells from PBMCs. This TCR was sampled from a human donor in good health.

CDR3 coding DNA: TGTGCCAGCAGCTGGGGGGACAGGCTGAACACTGAAGCTTTCTTT. Translating it yields CASSWGDRLNTEAFF. The chain uses TRBV7-2 and TRBJ1-1; 8 bases match TRBD1. In germline, CDR1 is SGHTA, CDR2 FQGNSA. V was clipped by 4 bases and J by 0 bases; unmatched bases: 4. This CDR3 is 15 amino acids long.